Listed below are T cell receptor beta chains from one sample, sequenced in a study of blood T cell repertoires in COVID-19. TCRdb keeps only in-frame clones here, not all; method: immunoSEQ multiplex PCR. The table lists around 300,000 clones, 85% of them singletons. Sequencing was done on a sample of PBMCs or T cells enriched from blood (not recorded which). The receptors originated from a woman aged 45-65 years who had recovered from COVID-19. Each CDR3 is given with its conserved first and last residue. D genes are given only for firm matches. Clone size, where shown, is once, few, many, or a class for clones that have expanded.

V gene	J gene	clone size	D gene	CDR3 protein	CDR3 DNA
TRBV19	TRBJ2-5	-	TRBD1	CASSARDRGGSETQYF	TGTGCCAGTAGTGCCCGGGACAGGGGCGGGTCAGAGACCCAGTACTTC
TRBV28	TRBJ2-7	-	TRBD1	CASRPDRVPYEQYF	TGTGCCAGCCGACCAGACAGGGTACCCTACGAGCAGTACTTC
TRBV6-4	TRBJ2-1	-	TRBD2	CASSEREGGNEQFF	TGTGCCAGCAGTGAGAGGGAGGGAGGCAATGAGCAGTTCTTC
TRBV5-1	TRBJ1-2	few	-	CASSLAGAGFYGYTF	TGCGCCAGCAGCTTGGCAGGGGCAGGGTTCTATGGCTACACCTTC
TRBV24-1	TRBJ2-3	-	TRBD2	CATSVRTSGTTDTQYF	TGTGCCACCAGTGTAAGGACTAGCGGAACCACAGATACGCAGTATTTT
TRBV6-5	TRBJ1-5	-	-	CASSRRRDQPQHF	TGTGCCAGCAGTCGTCGGAGAGATCAGCCCCAGCATTTT
TRBV24-1	TRBJ2-3	-	TRBD2	CATSDLVAGDTDTQYF	TGTGCCACCAGTGATTTGGTAGCGGGAGACACAGATACGCAGTATTTT
TRBV9	TRBJ2-3	once	-	CASSGDTDTQYF	TGTGCCAGCAGCGGAGACACAGATACGCAGTATTTT
TRBV12-3/TRBV12-4	TRBJ2-7	-	TRBD2	CASRSGSGNEQYF	TGTGCCAGCAGGAGCGGGAGCGGTAACGAGCAGTACTTC
TRBV4-3	TRBJ1-1	-	-	CASSQAPGGNTEAFF	TGCGCCAGCAGCCAAGCCCCCGGAGGGAACACTGAAGCTTTCTTT
TRBV19	TRBJ1-1	-	-	CASSIGRGNTEAFF	TGTGCCAGTAGTATCGGCAGGGGGAACACTGAAGCTTTCTTT
TRBV27	TRBJ2-7	once	-	CASSPEIGQRREQYF	TGTGCCAGCAGTCCCGAAATCGGACAGAGACGCGAGCAGTACTTC
TRBV4-1	TRBJ1-1	-	TRBD1	CASSLRQGTTEAFF	TGCGCCAGCAGCCTCAGACAGGGGACCACTGAAGCTTTCTTT
TRBV5-4	TRBJ1-6	-	TRBD1	CASSLGGQGGESPLHF	TGTGCCAGCAGCTTGGGGGGACAGGGAGGGGAATCACCCCTCCACTTT
TRBV4-1	TRBJ1-4	-	-	CASSQTQSRKNEKLFF	TGCGCCAGCAGCCAAACCCAGAGCAGGAAGAATGAAAAACTGTTTTTT
TRBV5-1	TRBJ2-3	-	-	CASSWEPRTDTQYF	TGCGCCAGCAGCTGGGAGCCGCGGACAGATACGCAGTATTTT
TRBV4-1	TRBJ2-3	-	-	CASSQGKGPRTDTQYF	TGCGCCAGCAGCCAAGGAAAGGGGCCCCGCACAGATACGCAGTATTTT
TRBV2	TRBJ2-2	-	TRBD1	CASSVTGAGELFF	TGTGCCAGCAGCGTAACAGGGGCCGGGGAGCTGTTTTTT
TRBV3-1/TRBV3-2	TRBJ1-3	-	-	CASSHLIDSSSGNTIYF	TGTGCCAGCAGCCACCTGATCGACAGCAGCTCTGGAAACACCATATATTTT
TRBV28	TRBJ1-1	-	-	CASSFKFAGNTEAFF	TGTGCCAGCAGTTTCAAGTTCGCCGGGAACACTGAAGCTTTCTTT
TRBV9	TRBJ1-1	-	TRBD1	CASSHYDRDTEAFF	TGTGCCAGCAGCCATTACGACAGGGACACTGAAGCTTTCTTT
TRBV6-4	TRBJ2-2	-	-	CASSASAGTGELFF	TGTGCCAGCAGTGCCTCAGCGGGCACCGGGGAGCTGTTTTTT
TRBV27	TRBJ2-5	-	-	CASSLRIRGSLQTQYF	TGTGCCAGCAGTCTACGTATTAGGGGGAGCTTGCAGACCCAGTACTTC
TRBV12-3/TRBV12-4	TRBJ1-1	once	-	CASSWGENTEAFF	TGTGCCAGCAGCTGGGGGGAGAACACTGAAGCTTTCTTT
TRBV6-2/TRBV6-3	TRBJ2-7	-	TRBD2	CASSSQLAGGGSEQYF	TGTGCCAGCAGTTCCCAGCTAGCGGGAGGCGGTAGCGAGCAGTACTTC
TRBV28	TRBJ2-7	-	-	CASSLLTGEQYF	TGTGCCAGCAGTTTGTTGACTGGTGAGCAGTACTTC
TRBV11-2	TRBJ1-6	-	TRBD1	CASSLGGTGGSPLHF	TGTGCCAGCAGCTTAGGGGGGACAGGTGGTTCACCCCTCCACTTT
TRBV30	TRBJ1-5	once	TRBD1	CAWRPGQGEVGNQPQHF	TGTGCCTGGAGGCCGGGACAGGGGGAGGTCGGCAATCAGCCCCAGCATTTT
TRBV4-1	TRBJ1-1	-	-	CASSQVSGAGTEAFF	TGCGCCAGCAGCCAAGTTTCTGGGGCCGGGACTGAAGCTTTCTTT
TRBV19	TRBJ1-1	-	-	CASSSHSGNTEAFF	TGTGCCAGTAGTTCACACAGTGGAAACACTGAAGCTTTCTTT
TRBV7-2	TRBJ1-5	few	-	CASSEANSNQPQHF	TGTGCCAGCAGCGAGGCAAATAGCAATCAGCCCCAGCATTTT
TRBV25-1	TRBJ1-4	-	-	CAAGQGTTNEKLFF	TGTGCCGCGGGGCAGGGAACAACTAATGAAAAACTGTTTTTT
TRBV27	TRBJ1-5	-	-	CASSLLGLQDQPQHF	TGTGCCAGCAGTTTACTAGGACTCCAAGATCAGCCCCAGCATTTT
TRBV4-2	TRBJ1-3	-	TRBD1	CASSQVGGTGGGNTIYF	TGTGCCAGCAGCCAAGTTGGCGGGACAGGGGGTGGAAACACCATATATTTT
TRBV5-1	TRBJ2-5	-	TRBD2	CASSLEASGGATQYF	TGCGCCAGCAGCTTGGAGGCTAGCGGGGGGGCGACCCAGTACTTC
TRBV7-3	TRBJ2-7	-	-	CASAPPTRKARYEQYF	TGTGCCAGCGCCCCCCCCACCAGGAAGGCCCGCTACGAGCAGTACTTC